The T cell receptor (beta chain) under discussion was sequenced for a study of cytomegalovirus exposure and HLA in healthy donors. As concerns this clone: The antigen is not known.

Clones were sequenced by immunoSEQ multiplex PCR, and TCRdb holds only the in-frame ones, with some missing. Among some 160,000 clones listed, approximately 90% were seen once. Donors came from a validation cohort of 90 to 150 subjects, distinct from the first 666-subject cohort. Study outcomes and limitations: It was confirmed in vitro that a few of the CMV-associated chains were specific for CMV antigens. Researchers catalogued some 160 TCR beta chains as cytomegalovirus-associated.

The clonotype was recovered from a young man in good health and CMV-seronegative. Specimen: PBMCs.

The CDR3 DNA reads TGTGCCAGCTCGACAATCGGGAGAGCCCCCCAAAGCACAGATACGCAGTATTTT. Translating gives CASSTIGRAPQSTDTQYF. The J gene is TRBJ2-3, the V gene TRBV27; D possibly corresponds to TRBD2 (6 bases). V dropped 8 bases and J dropped 0 bases, with 24 bases sitting between them. The CDR3 runs 18 residues. The germline CDR1 and CDR2 sequences are MNHEY and SMNVEV (reference sequence).